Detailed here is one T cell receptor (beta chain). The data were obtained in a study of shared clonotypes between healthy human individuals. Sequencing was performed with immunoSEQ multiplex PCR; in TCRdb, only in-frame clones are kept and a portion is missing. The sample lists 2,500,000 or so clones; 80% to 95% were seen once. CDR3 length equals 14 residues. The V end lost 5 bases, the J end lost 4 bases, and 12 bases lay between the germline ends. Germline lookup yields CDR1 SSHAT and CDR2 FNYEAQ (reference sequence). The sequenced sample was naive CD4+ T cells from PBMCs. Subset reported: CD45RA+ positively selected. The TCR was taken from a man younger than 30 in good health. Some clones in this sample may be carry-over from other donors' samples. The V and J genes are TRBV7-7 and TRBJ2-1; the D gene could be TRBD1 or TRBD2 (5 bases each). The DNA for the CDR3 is TGTGCCAGCAGCCCAGGGACCATTTACAATGAGCAGTTCTTC. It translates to CASSPGTIYNEQFF.